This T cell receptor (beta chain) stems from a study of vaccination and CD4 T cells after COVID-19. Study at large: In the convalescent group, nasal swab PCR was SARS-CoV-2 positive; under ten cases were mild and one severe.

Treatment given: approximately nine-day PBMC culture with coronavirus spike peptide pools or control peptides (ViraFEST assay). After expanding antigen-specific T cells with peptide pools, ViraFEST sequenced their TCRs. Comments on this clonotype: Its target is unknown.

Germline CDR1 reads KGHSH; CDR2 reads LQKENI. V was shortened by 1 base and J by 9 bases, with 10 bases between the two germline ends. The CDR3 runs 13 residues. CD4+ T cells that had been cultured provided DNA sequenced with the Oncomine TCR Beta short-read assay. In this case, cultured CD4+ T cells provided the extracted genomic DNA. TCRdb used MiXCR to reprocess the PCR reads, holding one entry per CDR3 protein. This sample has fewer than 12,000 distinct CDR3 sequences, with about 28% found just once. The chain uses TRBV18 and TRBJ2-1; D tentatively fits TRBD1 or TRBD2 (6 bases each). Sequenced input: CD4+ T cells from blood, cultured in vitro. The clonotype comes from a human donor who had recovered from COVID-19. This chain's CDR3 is CASSPRGASEQFF. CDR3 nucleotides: TGTGCCAGCTCACCACGGGGGGCTAGTGAGCAGTTCTTC. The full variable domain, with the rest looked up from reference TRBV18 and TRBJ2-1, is NAGVMQNPRHLVRRRGQEARLRCSPMKGHSHVYWYRQLPEEGLKFMVYLQKENIIDESGMPKERFSAEFPKEGPSILRIQQVVRGDSAAYFCASSPRGASEQFFGPGTRLTVL.